This TCR beta chain was profiled in a study of blood T cell repertoires in COVID-19. Study-wide context: COVID-19 samples from acute and convalescent phases originated in the United States, Italy and Spain.

In the original workflow: Amplification of reference gene primers provided the estimated nucleated cell counts. Only in-frame clones appear in the TCRdb table, and some are missing; sequencing was by immunoSEQ multiplex PCR. Clone size and V and J calls were adopted from that table, with D and trimming inferred from the DNA. This sample carries 200,000 or so clones, 82% of them seen once, and the ten largest clones take roughly 5.1%. This clone was detected only a few times. The source of this sequence is a woman in her twenties or thirties with acute or convalescent COVID-19. The sequenced sample was peripheral blood.

CDR3 sequence: CAWETGTYEQYF. CDR3 sequence (DNA): TGTGCCTGGGAAACAGGGACCTACGAGCAGTACTTC. This rearrangement joins TRBV30 to TRBJ2-7; possible D gene TRBD1, 6 bases. Between the trimmed V and J ends, which lost 5 bases and 2 bases, there was a span of 10 bases. This CDR3 comprises 12 residues. Germline values: CDR1 GTSNPN, CDR2 SVGIG (reference sequence).